Presented here are 26 T cell receptor beta chains from one specimen sequenced in a study of cytomegalovirus exposure and HLA in healthy donors. The PCR had 60 Vbeta and 13 Jbeta primers. Measured with immunoSEQ multiplex PCR; TCRdb has only the in-frame clones, and not every one. The sample includes 82,000 or so clones, about 9.5% of them seen just once. Sequencing used PBMCs. The receptor set was obtained from a man aged 55 to 69 in good health and CMV-seropositive.

This chain connects TRBV9 to TRBJ2-7; TRBD2 is a possible D gene (6 bases). The CDR3 is 13 amino acids. Germline V CDR1 and CDR2: SGDLS, YYNGEE. The V gene lost 2 bases and the J gene lost 6 bases, with 12 bases spanning the gap. The CDR3 here is CASSVFDSGEQYF. CDR3 DNA sequence: TGTGCCAGCAGCGTCTTCGATAGCGGCGAGCAGTACTTC.

The chain joins TRBV11-3 to TRBJ2-7; TRBD2 matches 8 bases. V was pared by 0 bases and J by 8 bases, with 6 bases of the junction left unmatched. The CDR3 is 14 amino acids. From germline, CDR1 is SGHNT and CDR2 YENEEA. CDR3 protein: CASSLERAGGKQYF. The CDR3 nucleotides are TGTGCCAGCAGCTTAGAGAGGGCGGGAGGCAAGCAGTACTTC.

This rearrangement joins TRBV7-8 to TRBJ2-2, with a possible D match to TRBD2 (5 bases). From germline, CDR1 is SGHVS and CDR2 FQNEAQ. CDR3 length: 15 amino acids. Trimming stripped 1 base from V and 4 bases from J, with 10 bases between. CDR3 in amino acids: CASSLESGSTGELFF. The CDR3 region has the DNA TGTGCCAGCAGCTTAGAGTCTGGGAGCACCGGGGAGCTGTTTTTT.

The genes are TRBV14 and TRBJ2-4; possibly TRBD1 for D (6 bases). Germline loops: CDR1 SGHDN, CDR2 FVKESK. This CDR3 region has 16 residues. Trimming pared 4 bases from V and 0 bases from J, leaving 13 bases between. The CDR3 DNA sequence: TGTGCCAGCAGCCCCAGGGGTACCGTAGCCAAAAACATTCAGTACTTC. Encoded protein: CASSPRGTVAKNIQYF. Filled out from reference TRBV14 and TRBJ2-4, the complete variable domain reads EAGVTQFPSHSVIEKGQTVTLRCDPISGHDNLYWYRRVMGKEIKFLLHFVKESKQDESGMPNNRFLAERTGGTYSTLKVQPAELEDSGVYFCASSPRGTVAKNIQYFGAGTRLSVL.

The J gene is TRBJ2-7, the V gene TRBV2, with D uncertain. The germline CDR1 and CDR2 sequences are SNHLY and FYNNEI. V was trimmed by 8 bases and J by 4 bases, leaving 12 bases between them. CDR3 length: 12 residues. The CDR3 loop reads CASSWSRYEQYV. CDR3 nucleotide sequence: TGTGCCAGCTCGTGGAGTAGGTACGAGCAGTACGTC.

This clone was counted between two and nine times. V usage is TRBV7-3 and J usage is TRBJ1-1; 10 bases fit TRBD1. Germline V gene data show CDR1 as SGHTA and CDR2 as FQGTGA. The CDR3 totals 14 residues. The V segment lost 5 bases and the J segment 4 bases; nucleotides outside the gene matches: 4. As DNA, the CDR3 is TGTGCCAGCAGCCCCGGACAGGGGGGCACTGAAGCTTTCTTT. Its translation is CASSPGQGGTEAFF. The variable domain in full, with the rest retrieved from reference TRBV7-3 and TRBJ1-1, is GAGVSQTPSNKVTEKGKYVELRCDPISGHTALYWYRQSLGQGPEFLIYFQGTGAADDSGLPNDRFFAVRPEGSVSTLKIQRTERGDSAVYLCASSPGQGGTEAFFGQGTRLTVV.

This clone has more than one count but fewer than ten. V gene TRBV5-1 combines with J gene TRBJ2-7, with 10 positions matching TRBD1. This CDR3 has 14 amino acids. Germline values: CDR1 SGHRS, CDR2 YFSETQ. V lost 4 bases and J lost 7; bases outside the gene matches: 8. The CDR3 region is CASSPGTGEREQYV. The CDR3 DNA reads TGCGCCAGCAGCCCGGGGACAGGGGAAAGGGAGCAGTACGTC.

The chain has TRBV5-6 and TRBJ2-3; D is possibly TRBD1 (6 bases). Germline CDR1 SGHDT, CDR2 YYEEEE. This CDR3 contains 15 residues. Trimming removed 3 bases at V and 3 bases at J, with 14 bases between. The CDR3 reads CASSYDRIKTDTQYF. In DNA form, the CDR3 reads TGTGCCAGCAGCTACGACAGGATTAAGACAGATACGCAGTATTTT. Drawing the rest from reference TRBV5-6 and TRBJ2-3, the complete variable domain is DAGVTQSPTHLIKTRGQQVTLRCSPKSGHDTVSWYQQALGQGPQFIFQYYEEEERQRGNFPDRFSGHQFPNYSSELNVNALLLGDSALYLCASSYDRIKTDTQYFGPGTRLTVL.

The CDR3 sequence is CASSLELTVNYEQYF. The CDR3 nucleotides read TGCGCCAGCAGCTTGGAACTGACAGTAAACTACGAGCAGTACTTC. This chain uses TRBV5-1 with TRBJ2-7; possible D gene TRBD1, 5 bases. Trimming pared 0 bases from V and 3 bases from J, leaving 13 bases between. The CDR3 has 15 amino acids. The germline V gene encodes CDR1 SGHRS and CDR2 YFSETQ. The whole variable domain, filled in from reference TRBV5-1 and TRBJ2-7, reads KAGVTQTPRYLIKTRGQQVTLSCSPISGHRSVSWYQQTPGQGLQFLFEYFSETQRNKGNFPGRFSGRQFSNSRSEMNVSTLELGDSALYLCASSLELTVNYEQYFGPGTRLTVT.

The rearrangement uses TRBV5-1 and TRBJ2-1; 12 bases fit TRBD2. V shed 8 bases, J shed 7 bases, and the junction held 13 bases outside the gene matches. The CDR3 extends over 16 amino acids. Germline lookup yields CDR1 SGHRS and CDR2 YFSETQ. CDR3 in amino acids: CASRPSLAGGPNEQFF. CDR3 DNA sequence: TGCGCCAGTAGGCCTTCTCTAGCGGGAGGGCCTAATGAGCAGTTCTTC.

This clone was observed at least ten times. The V gene is TRBV19, the J gene TRBJ1-2, with D tentatively TRBD1 (6 bases). The V and J ends lost 6 bases and 4 bases respectively, with 18 bases between them. The length of the CDR3 is 15 residues. Germline V gene data show CDR1 as LNHDA and CDR2 as SQIVND (reference sequence). The CDR3 DNA reads TGTGCCAGTAGCTCGACCCCGGACAGTAGCTATGGCTACACCTTC. This codes for CASSSTPDSSYGYTF. The full variable domain, rest sourced from reference TRBV19 and TRBJ1-2, is DGGITQSPKYLFRKEGQNVTLSCEQNLNHDAMYWYRQDPGQGLRLIYYSQIVNDFQKGDIAEGYSVSREKKESFPLTVTSAQKNPTAFYLCASSSTPDSSYGYTFGSGTRLTVV.

This clone was observed a few times. This rearrangement joins TRBV19 to TRBJ1-1; 7 nucleotides line up with TRBD1. The junction had 9 bases not matched to a gene; V was cut back by 6 bases and J by 5 bases. This CDR3 has 14 residues. Germline V CDR1 and CDR2: LNHDA, SQIVND (reference sequence). The CDR3 region is CASRRQGSETEAFF. The CDR3 bases are TGTGCCAGTAGACGACAGGGATCAGAGACTGAAGCTTTCTTT.

The chain employs TRBV7-3 and TRBJ2-6; D uncertain. Germline assignment: CDR1 SGHTA and CDR2 FQGTGA. The CDR3 is made up of 16 amino acids. V lost 2 bases and J lost 0, with 8 bases in between. Here the CDR3 DNA reads TGTGCCAGCAGCTTAGCTGGGCTCTCTGGGGCCAACGTCCTGACTTTC. Amino acids: CASSLAGLSGANVLTF.

The chain combines TRBV7-3 with TRBJ2-5; D is uncertain. CDR1 SGHTA and CDR2 FQGTGA come from the germline V gene. This CDR3 region has 13 residues. The germline V and J ends were trimmed by 2 bases and 3 bases, with 7 bases remaining between them. CDR3 residues: CASSLVQEETQYF. CDR3 DNA sequence: TGTGCCAGCAGCTTAGTTCAGGAAGAGACCCAGTACTTC.

This clone was detected a few times. The rearrangement joins TRBV5-1 to TRBJ2-7; the match to TRBD2 covers 9 bases. V shed 0 bases, J shed 3 bases, and the junction held 4 bases outside the gene matches. Germline V gene data show CDR1 as SGHRS and CDR2 as YFSETQ. The CDR3 runs to 15 residues. CDR3 region: CASSLGSTSGYEQYF. The DNA for the CDR3 is TGCGCCAGCAGCTTGGGGTCGACTAGCGGCTACGAGCAGTACTTC.

J is TRBJ1-5 and V is TRBV6-1; a possible D gene is TRBD1 (6 bases). Germline loops: CDR1 MNHNS, CDR2 SASEGT. Trimming removed 0 bases at V and 2 bases at J, with 8 bases between. CDR3 length: 15 residues. CDR3 nucleotide sequence: TGTGCCAGCAGTGAAGCGGCAGGGGGCAATCAGCCCCAGCATTTT. Its translation: CASSEAAGGNQPQHF.

This clone was picked up a small number of times. V is TRBV18 and J is TRBJ2-5; tentatively, D is TRBD1 (5 bases). Trimming shortened V by 2 bases and J by 2 bases, and 12 bases separated the two germline ends. The germline V gene has CDR1 KGHSH and CDR2 LQKENI. CDR3 length equals 15 residues. CDR3: CASSPRRGPQETQYF. DNA for the CDR3: TGTGCCAGCTCACCAAGAAGGGGTCCACAAGAGACCCAGTACTTC.

The gene calls are TRBV25-1 and TRBJ1-1; TRBD1 aligns across 7 bases. The CDR3 has 14 amino acids. Per the germline V gene, CDR1 is MGHDK and CDR2 is SYGVNS. J was trimmed by 5 bases and V by 5 bases; bases with no gene match: 8. This CDR3 reads CASSQTGLGTEAFF. Here the CDR3 DNA reads TGTGCCAGCAGTCAGACAGGGTTGGGGACTGAAGCTTTCTTT.

The V gene is TRBV7-6, the J gene TRBJ2-5; D remains unclear. CDR3 length equals 13 residues. The germline gives CDR1 SGHVS, CDR2 FNYEAQ. V dropped 1 base and J dropped 2 bases, with 5 bases sitting between them. Here the CDR3 reads CASSLVQQETQYF. Written as DNA, the CDR3 is TGTGCCAGCAGCTTAGTCCAGCAAGAGACCCAGTACTTC.

This clone was counted between two and nine times. V is TRBV25-1 and J is TRBJ2-7; the match to TRBD1 covers 8 bases. The CDR3 loop spans 15 amino acids. Per the germline V gene, CDR1 is MGHDK and CDR2 is SYGVNS. After removal of 4 bases from V and 0 bases from J, the junction contained 5 bases not matched to a gene. The CDR3 DNA follows: TGTGCCAGCAGTGTAACCGGGACAGGCTCCTACGAGCAGTACTTC. It codes for CASSVTGTGSYEQYF.

The chain has TRBV30 and TRBJ2-3; 12 nucleotides agree with TRBD2. The CDR3 totals 16 residues. The germline V gene has CDR1 GTSNPN and CDR2 SVGIG (reference sequence). J was trimmed by 4 bases and V by 3 bases; bases with no gene match: 8. The CDR3 DNA reads TGTGCCTGGAGCCCTAGCGGGGGGGCGTTAGCAGATACGCAGTATTTT. Residues: CAWSPSGGALADTQYF.

V usage is TRBV9 and J usage is TRBJ1-6; no clear D. The V gene's germline CDR1 is SGDLS and CDR2 YYNGEE. Trimming shortened V by 1 base and J by 8 bases, and 10 bases separated the two germline ends. There are 14 residues in the CDR3. CDR3 in DNA: TGTGCCAGCAGCGTATCATGGGCTGATTCACCCCTCCACTTT. It specifies CASSVSWADSPLHF.

The chain couples TRBV5-8 to TRBJ1-2, with 8 bases identical to TRBD1. Losses at the gene ends were 4 bases for V and 4 bases for J; bases not matched to a gene: 6. CDR1 is SGHTS, CDR2 YDEGEE, per germline. CDR3 length equals 14 residues. The CDR3 bases are TGTGCCAGCAGCCCGGGACAGGACCGCTATGGCTACACCTTC. Translation gives CASSPGQDRYGYTF. The full variable domain, rest sourced from reference TRBV5-8 and TRBJ1-2, is EAGVTQSPTHLIKTRGQQATLRCSPISGHTSVYWYQQALGLGLQFLLWYDEGEERNRGNFPPRFSGRQFPNYSSELNVNALELEDSALYLCASSPGQDRYGYTFGSGTRLTVV.

V and J are TRBV6-5 and TRBJ1-1; D call uncertain. Germline CDR1 MNHEY, CDR2 SVGAGI. V lost 0 bases and J lost 9, with 11 bases in between. This CDR3 spans 13 amino acids. CDR3 residues: CASSYSRTGKAFF. CDR3 in DNA: TGTGCCAGCAGTTACTCTCGGACGGGGAAAGCTTTCTTT.

The chain employs TRBV30 and TRBJ2-5; the match to TRBD2 covers 12 bases. This CDR3 contains 16 residues. Germline lookup yields CDR1 GTSNPN and CDR2 SVGIG (reference sequence). The junction had 3 bases not matched to a gene; V was cut back by 1 base and J by 0 bases. The CDR3 DNA follows: TGTGCCTGGAGTGCAGGGACTAGCGGGTACCAAGAGACCCAGTACTTC. This codes for CAWSAGTSGYQETQYF.

The chain couples TRBV5-1 to TRBJ2-7; D is unclear. The CDR3 is made up of 13 amino acids. Per germline, CDR1 SGHRS and CDR2 YFSETQ. V was clipped by 5 bases and J by 1 base, with 10 bases between them. CDR3 amino acids: CASRHARSYEQYF. The CDR3 region has the DNA TGCGCCAGCAGGCACGCGAGGTCCTACGAGCAGTACTTC.